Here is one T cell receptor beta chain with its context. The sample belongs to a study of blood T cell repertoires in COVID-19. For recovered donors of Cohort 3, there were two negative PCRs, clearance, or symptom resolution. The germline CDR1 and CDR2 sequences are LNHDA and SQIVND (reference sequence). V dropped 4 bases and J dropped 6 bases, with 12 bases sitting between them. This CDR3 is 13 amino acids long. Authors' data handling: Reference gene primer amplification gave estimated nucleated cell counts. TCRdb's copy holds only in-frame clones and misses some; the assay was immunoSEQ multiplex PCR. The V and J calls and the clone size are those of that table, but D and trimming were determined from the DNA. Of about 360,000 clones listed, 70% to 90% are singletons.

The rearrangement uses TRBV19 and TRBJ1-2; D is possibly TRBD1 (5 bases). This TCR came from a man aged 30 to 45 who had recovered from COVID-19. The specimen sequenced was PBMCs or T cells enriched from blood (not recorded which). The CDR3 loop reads CASSTPGGNGYTF. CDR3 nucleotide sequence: TGTGCCAGTAGTACCCCGGGGGGGAATGGCTACACCTTC.